A selection of T cell receptor beta chains follows, all from one sample in a study of blood T cells in healthy people across ages. TCRdb re-derived calls from the 5' RACE reads in MiXCR, one entry per CDR3 protein. This sample has more than 650,000 distinct CDR3 sequences; roughly 50% occur once, and the top ten carry roughly 40%. The sequenced sample consisted of blood. All receptors come from a man of 80 years or more in good health. The CDR3 runs from the conserved cysteine through the conserved F or W. Each record gives: J gene, clone size, D gene, V gene, CDR3 DNA, CDR3 protein. D genes are given only for firm matches. Clone size is given for some rows only: seen once, a few or many times, or a class if the clone is expanded.

TRBJ2-4,few,TRBD2,TRBV20-1,TGCAGTGCCCTAGCGGGAGTGTTAAACATTCAGTACTTC,CSALAGVLNIQYF
TRBJ2-1,NA,TRBD2,TRBV11-2,TGTGCCAGCACGAGGGGCGGGAGGGCCTCCTACAATGAGCAGTTCTTC,CASTRGGRASYNEQFF
TRBJ2-1,many,NA,TRBV6-6,TGTGCCAGCAGTTACTCGGGATTTAGCGGAGTTTACAATGAGCAGTTCTTC,CASSYSGFSGVYNEQFF
TRBJ2-3,NA,NA,TRBV5-1,TGCGCCAGCAGCTTTCTTAATACCAGGCAGATCATGCTTAGCACAGATACGCAGTATTTT,CASSFLNTRQIMLSTDTQYF
TRBJ1-2,NA,NA,TRBV6-5,TGTGCCAGCAGCACCCTCGCCAGGGAGGTCTCTGGCTACACCTTC,CASSTLAREVSGYTF
TRBJ1-1,NA,NA,TRBV20-1,TGCAGTGCCATATACAGGGTAAACACTGAAGCTTTCTTT,CSAIYRVNTEAFF
TRBJ2-3,NA,TRBD1,TRBV4-2,TGTGCCTGCAGCCAAACCCGGGACAGGCGCACAGATACGCAGTATTTT,CACSQTRDRRTDTQYF
TRBJ1-2,NA,TRBD1,TRBV2,TGTGCCAGCAGTCCCGGGACAGGGCACTACTATGGCTACACCTTC,CASSPGTGHYYGYTF
TRBJ1-1,few,NA,TRBV5-1,TGCGCCAGCAGCTTGGGGGGGCGCTCTGAAGCTTTCTTT,CASSLGGRSEAFF
TRBJ2-7,NA,TRBD2,TRBV7-2,TGTGCCAGCAGTTCTAATCTACGGACTAGTTCAGCTTCGAACGAGCAGTACTTC,CASSSNLRTSSASNEQYF
TRBJ2-6,NA,TRBD2,TRBV18,TGTGCCAGCTCCCAGAGCGGGGACCCTTATTCTGGGGCCAACGTCCTGACTTTC,CASSQSGDPYSGANVLTF